The rows below give T cell receptor beta chains drawn from one sample of a study of brain T cells in children with intractable seizures. This table comes from immunoSEQ multiplex PCR, and its TCRdb copy is limited to in-frame clones, with some not included. This sample has roughly 120,000 clones, with 94% found just once. The starting material was peripheral blood, obtained at surgery. The receptors were gathered from a boy younger than two with hemimegalencephaly and intractable seizures. The CDR3 runs from the conserved cysteine through the conserved F or W. D genes are given only for firm matches. Size is omitted from some rows. Given values are once, few, many or a class for expanded clones.

V: TRBV7-3; size: .; D: TRBD2; length: 16; J: TRBJ2-2; CDR3: CASSFPGLGGTGELFF; DNA: TGTGCCAGCAGCTTCCCGGGACTGGGGGGGACCGGGGAGCTGTTTTTT
V: TRBV25-1; size: .; D: .; length: 13; J: TRBJ1-5; CDR3: CASSESSNQPQHF; DNA: TGTGCCAGCAGTGAATCAAGCAATCAGCCCCAGCATTTT
V: TRBV5-4; size: few; D: TRBD1; length: 15; J: TRBJ1-1; CDR3: CASSLGQGWDTEAFF; DNA: TGTGCCAGCAGCTTGGGACAGGGGTGGGACACTGAAGCTTTCTTT
V: TRBV5-1; size: .; D: .; length: 15; J: TRBJ2-3; CDR3: CASSLVLARTDTQYF; DNA: TGCGCCAGCAGCTTGGTACTAGCTCGCACAGATACGCAGTATTTT
V: TRBV4-1; size: .; D: .; length: 15; J: TRBJ2-7; CDR3: CASSPPAARVYEQYF; DNA: TGCGCCAGCAGCCCGCCGGCCGCGCGGGTCTACGAGCAGTACTTC
V: TRBV5-4; size: .; D: .; length: 11; J: TRBJ2-7; CDR3: CASSLDYEQYF; DNA: TGTGCCAGCAGCTTGGACTACGAGCAGTACTTC
V: TRBV5-1; size: .; D: TRBD2; length: 16; J: TRBJ2-1; CDR3: CASSLAWTSQLREQFF; DNA: TGCGCCAGCAGCTTGGCTTGGACTAGCCAACTTAGGGAGCAGTTCTTC
V: TRBV4-2; size: once; D: TRBD1; length: 19; J: TRBJ2-2; CDR3: CASSQDDITGTANTGELFF; DNA: TGTGCCAGCAGCCAAGATGATATCACCGGGACAGCGAACACCGGGGAGCTGTTTTTT
V: TRBV28; size: .; D: .; length: 13; J: TRBJ1-5; CDR3: CASSLLGMQPQHF; DNA: TGTGCCAGCAGTTTACTGGGAATGCAGCCCCAGCATTTT
V: TRBV4-3; size: .; D: .; length: 14; J: TRBJ2-3; CDR3: CASSPSQEPDTQYF; DNA: TGCGCCAGCAGCCCTTCACAGGAACCAGATACGCAGTATTTT
V: TRBV7-9; size: .; D: TRBD2; length: 16; J: TRBJ2-3; CDR3: CASSPLAGGSTDTQYF; DNA: TGTGCCAGCAGCCCCTTAGCGGGAGGGAGCACAGATACGCAGTATTTT
V: TRBV10-3; size: .; D: .; length: 11; J: TRBJ1-2; CDR3: CAISDRGGYTF; DNA: TGTGCCATCAGTGATCGGGGTGGCTACACCTTC
V: TRBV27; size: .; D: TRBD1; length: 17; J: TRBJ1-2; CDR3: CASSFSQPTGGADGYTF; DNA: TGTGCCAGCAGTTTCTCCCAACCCACAGGGGGCGCGGATGGCTACACCTTC
V: TRBV5-1; size: .; D: TRBD2; length: 14; J: TRBJ2-5; CDR3: CASSLGGLGETQYF; DNA: TGCGCCAGCAGCTTGGGGGGACTAGGGGAGACCCAGTACTTC
V: TRBV10-3; size: .; D: .; length: 17; J: TRBJ2-3; CDR3: CAISALRVDREGDTQYF; DNA: TGTGCCATCAGTGCTCTGCGCGTGGACAGGGAGGGAGATACGCAGTATTTT
V: TRBV6-5; size: .; D: .; length: 15; J: TRBJ2-5; CDR3: CASSYWREGDETQYF; DNA: TGTGCCAGCAGTTACTGGAGGGAAGGGGATGAGACCCAGTACTTC
V: TRBV5-5; size: .; D: TRBD1; length: 16; J: TRBJ1-5; CDR3: CASSPTGTGVNQPQHF; DNA: TGTGCCAGCAGCCCGACCGGGACAGGGGTTAATCAGCCCCAGCATTTT
V: TRBV4-1; size: .; D: .; length: 16; J: TRBJ2-3; CDR3: CASSQGIERPADTQYF; DNA: TGCGCCAGCAGCCAAGGGATCGAGCGGCCAGCGGATACGCAGTATTTT
V: TRBV15; size: .; D: TRBD1; length: 13; J: TRBJ2-5; CDR3: CATRTGFEETQYF; DNA: TGTGCCACCAGGACAGGGTTTGAGGAGACCCAGTACTTC
V: TRBV10-2; size: .; D: .; length: 13; J: TRBJ2-3; CDR3: CASSPGPTDTQYF; DNA: TGCGCCAGCAGCCCAGGGCCCACAGATACGCAGTATTTT
V: TRBV6-5; size: .; D: .; length: 11; J: TRBJ2-1; CDR3: CASSLGTQQFF; DNA: TGTGCCAGCAGCCTCGGGACTCAGCAGTTCTTC
V: TRBV24-1; size: .; D: TRBD1; length: 14; J: TRBJ2-7; CDR3: CATSDLQGAYEQYF; DNA: TGTGCCACCAGTGATCTACAGGGGGCCTACGAGCAGTACTTC
V: TRBV28; size: .; D: .; length: 13; J: TRBJ2-5; CDR3: CASSPSNQETQYF; DNA: TGTGCCAGCAGTCCATCGAATCAAGAGACCCAGTACTTC
V: TRBV7-9; size: .; D: .; length: 15; J: TRBJ2-2; CDR3: CASSLRSANTGELFF; DNA: TGTGCCAGCAGCTTGCGGAGTGCGAACACCGGGGAGCTGTTTTTT
V: TRBV5-1; size: .; D: TRBD1; length: 14; J: TRBJ2-7; CDR3: CASTSGTDSYEQYF; DNA: TGCGCCAGCACCTCCGGGACAGACTCCTACGAGCAGTACTTC
V: TRBV6-4; size: .; D: TRBD1; length: 14; J: TRBJ2-1; CDR3: CASSRQGADNEQFF; DNA: TGTGCCAGCAGTCGGCAGGGGGCGGACAATGAGCAGTTCTTC
V: TRBV11-3; size: .; D: .; length: 14; J: TRBJ2-3; CDR3: CASSPLGTTDTQYF; DNA: TGTGCCAGCAGCCCCCTGGGAACCACAGATACGCAGTATTTT
V: TRBV29-1; size: .; D: .; length: 16; J: TRBJ2-1; CDR3: CSVEDPTLTTGNEQFF; DNA: TGCAGCGTTGAAGATCCGACACTAACGACCGGCAATGAGCAGTTCTTC
V: TRBV28; size: .; D: TRBD2; length: 18; J: TRBJ2-5; CDR3: CASSPFSQTSAIQETQYF; DNA: TGTGCCAGCAGCCCTTTTTCACAGACTAGCGCCATCCAAGAGACCCAGTACTTC
V: TRBV6-5; size: .; D: .; length: 12; J: TRBJ1-1; CDR3: CASRILTVEAFF; DNA: TGTGCCAGCAGGATATTGACAGTTGAAGCTTTCTTT
V: TRBV27; size: .; D: .; length: 16; J: TRBJ2-3; CDR3: CASSLAVGGVTDTQYF; DNA: TGTGCCAGCAGTTTAGCCGTAGGGGGTGTCACAGATACGCAGTATTTT
V: TRBV19; size: .; D: TRBD1; length: 13; J: TRBJ2-1; CDR3: CASSVDRDNEQFF; DNA: TGTGCCAGTAGTGTCGACAGGGACAATGAGCAGTTCTTC
V: TRBV4-1; size: .; D: .; length: 13; J: TRBJ1-5; CDR3: CASSQGVNQPQHF; DNA: TGCGCCAGCAGCCAGGGTGTCAATCAGCCCCAGCATTTT
V: TRBV6-1; size: many; D: TRBD2; length: 15; J: TRBJ2-3; CDR3: CASSEELAGADTQYF; DNA: TGTGCCAGCAGTGAAGAACTAGCGGGGGCAGATACGCAGTATTTT
V: TRBV18; size: .; D: .; length: 12; J: TRBJ1-6; CDR3: CASSPGRSPLHF; DNA: TGTGCCAGCTCCCCCGGACGGTCACCCCTCCACTTT
V: TRBV2; size: .; D: .; length: 16; J: TRBJ2-3; CDR3: CASSALEDPITDTQYF; DNA: TGTGCCAGCAGTGCTCTCGAAGACCCCATCACAGATACGCAGTATTTT
V: TRBV10-3; size: .; D: .; length: 16; J: TRBJ1-2; CDR3: CAISWDWGVDNYGYTF; DNA: TGTGCCATCAGTTGGGACTGGGGCGTCGACAACTATGGCTACACCTTC
V: TRBV7-3; size: .; D: TRBD2; length: 19; J: TRBJ2-1; CDR3: CASSLTGLAGDLSYNEQFF; DNA: TGTGCCAGCAGCTTAACGGGACTAGCGGGAGACCTCTCCTACAATGAGCAGTTCTTC
V: TRBV7-2; size: .; D: TRBD2; length: 15; J: TRBJ2-5; CDR3: CASSLMGGGQETQYF; DNA: TGTGCCAGCAGCTTAATGGGCGGGGGGCAAGAGACCCAGTACTTC